These T cell receptor beta chains were read from a single sample in a study of T cells after posttransplantation cyclophosphamide. Profiling relied on immunoSEQ multiplex PCR, and the TCRdb table lists in-frame clones only, not all of them. This sample has fewer than 40,000 clones, with around 90% found just once. Sequencing was carried out using naive CD4+ T cells sorted from PBMCs. These TCRs come from a woman aged 60-70 years in good health, CMV-negative, and a related stem cell transplant donor. Each CDR3 is given with its conserved first and last residue. Each record gives: J gene, D gene, V gene, clone size, CDR3 protein, CDR3 DNA. A D gene is named only where the DNA matches it firmly. The size entry is marked missing in some rows and otherwise reads once, few, many or a size class.

>TRBJ2-1|TRBD2|TRBV7-3|-
CASSPQTSGGVGEQFF
TGTGCCAGCAGCCCTCAGACTAGCGGGGGGGTCGGTGAGCAGTTCTTC
>TRBJ1-5|TRBD1|TRBV28|-
CASSAGQVGQPQHF
TGTGCCAGCAGCGCAGGACAGGTCGGTCAGCCCCAGCATTTT
>TRBJ1-2|TRBD1|TRBV5-1|-
CASSPGGTGGILGYTF
TGCGCCAGCAGCCCTGGAGGGACAGGGGGCATCCTTGGCTACACCTTC
>TRBJ2-1|-|TRBV11-2|-
CASSLGQYNEQFF
TGTGCCAGCAGCTTAGGACAGTACAATGAGCAGTTCTTC
>TRBJ1-3|-|TRBV6-5|-
CASGTSGYTIYF
TGTGCCAGCGGGACATCCGGGTACACCATATATTTT
>TRBJ2-2|TRBD1|TRBV10-1|-
CASSGQGTTGELFF
TGCGCCAGCAGCGGACAGGGGACCACCGGGGAGCTGTTTTTT
>TRBJ1-1|TRBD1|TRBV5-1|-
CASSLRGLGVTEAFF
TGCGCCAGCAGCTTGAGGGGGCTGGGGGTCACTGAAGCTTTCTTT
>TRBJ2-3|-|TRBV9|-
CASSVGQFTDTQYF
TGTGCCAGCAGCGTAGGACAGTTCACAGATACGCAGTATTTT
>TRBJ2-3|TRBD2|TRBV10-3|few
CAISPGLAGGQDTQYF
TGTGCCATCAGTCCGGGACTAGCGGGGGGGCAAGATACGCAGTATTTT
>TRBJ2-1|TRBD2|TRBV11-2|-
CASSLRVAGGENEQFF
TGTGCCAGCAGCTTACGCGTAGCGGGGGGGGAAAATGAGCAGTTCTTC
>TRBJ2-3|TRBD2|TRBV19|-
CASTRQLSGKPDTQYF
TGTGCCAGTACCCGACAGCTTAGCGGGAAACCGGATACGCAGTATTTT
>TRBJ1-2|-|TRBV21-1|-
CASSKSTRASYGYTF
TGTGCCAGCAGCAAATCAACGAGGGCGAGCTATGGCTACACCTTC
>TRBJ2-5|TRBD1|TRBV18|-
CASSPTGYGETQYF
TGTGCCAGCTCACCGACAGGGTATGGGGAGACCCAGTACTTC
>TRBJ1-2|-|TRBV5-1|-
CASSLAGNYGYTF
TGCGCCAGCAGCTTGGCCGGGAACTATGGCTACACCTTC
>TRBJ1-1|-|TRBV28|-
CASSLQGTLREAFF
TGTGCCAGCAGTTTACAGGGGACCCTACGTGAAGCTTTCTTT
>TRBJ2-7|TRBD1|TRBV19|once
CASRQGNEQYF
TGTGCCAGTCGACAGGGGAACGAGCAGTACTTC
>TRBJ1-1|-|TRBV6-5|-
CASKGSSEAFF
TGTGCCAGCAAGGGGTCGTCTGAAGCTTTCTTT
>TRBJ2-1|TRBD2|TRBV4-1|-
CASSQDRLAGGSNEQFF
TGCGCCAGCAGCCAAGATCGTCTGGCGGGAGGGAGTAATGAGCAGTTCTTC
>TRBJ2-1|TRBD2|TRBV28|-
CASKLSGGRGNEQFF
TGTGCCAGCAAGCTTAGCGGGGGGCGCGGGAATGAGCAGTTCTTC
>TRBJ2-2|TRBD1|TRBV11-3|-
CASSSRQGRYTGELFF
TGTGCCAGCAGCTCGAGACAGGGGCGATACACCGGGGAGCTGTTTTTT
>TRBJ2-3|TRBD1|TRBV18|-
CASSPQGAHADTQYF
TGTGCCAGCTCACCACAGGGGGCGCATGCAGATACGCAGTATTTT
>TRBJ1-1|-|TRBV6-5|-
CASSTSVNTEAFF
TGTGCCAGCAGTACCTCAGTGAACACTGAAGCTTTCTTT
>TRBJ2-3|-|TRBV10-3|-
CAISGRLGGRATDTQYF
TGTGCCATCAGTGGGAGACTAGGCGGCCGGGCCACAGATACGCAGTATTTT
>TRBJ2-3|TRBD2|TRBV10-1|-
CASSEVRGSTDTQYF
TGCGCCAGCAGTGAGGTGCGGGGGAGCACAGATACGCAGTATTTT
>TRBJ1-1|-|TRBV4-3|-
CASSQDRKRGGTEAFF
TGCGCCAGCAGCCAAGATCGTAAGAGGGGGGGCACTGAAGCTTTCTTT
>TRBJ2-1|TRBD2|TRBV28|-
CASSSLAGSSYNEQFF
TGTGCCAGCAGTTCCTTAGCGGGAAGCTCCTACAATGAGCAGTTCTTC
>TRBJ1-5|-|TRBV28|-
CASSLARANQPQHF
TGTGCCAGCAGTTTAGCCAGGGCCAATCAGCCCCAGCATTTT
>TRBJ1-1|-|TRBV7-9|-
CASRTGPREAFF
TGTGCCAGCAGAACCGGGCCTCGGGAGGCTTTCTTT
>TRBJ2-7|TRBD1|TRBV5-4|-
CASTNRGLGSYEQYF
TGTGCCAGCACCAACAGGGGGCTGGGCTCCTACGAGCAGTACTTC
>TRBJ1-4|TRBD1|TRBV4-1|-
CASSQGEGARAANEKLFF
TGCGCCAGCAGCCAAGGAGAGGGGGCCCGCGCGGCTAATGAAAAACTGTTTTTT
>TRBJ1-5|-|TRBV28|-
CASSPPGDLRPQHF
TGTGCCAGCAGTCCCCCGGGGGATTTAAGGCCCCAGCATTTT
>TRBJ1-3|TRBD1|TRBV6-5|-
CASSYRTGKTGNTIYF
TGTGCCAGCAGTTACCGGACAGGGAAGACTGGAAACACCATATATTTT